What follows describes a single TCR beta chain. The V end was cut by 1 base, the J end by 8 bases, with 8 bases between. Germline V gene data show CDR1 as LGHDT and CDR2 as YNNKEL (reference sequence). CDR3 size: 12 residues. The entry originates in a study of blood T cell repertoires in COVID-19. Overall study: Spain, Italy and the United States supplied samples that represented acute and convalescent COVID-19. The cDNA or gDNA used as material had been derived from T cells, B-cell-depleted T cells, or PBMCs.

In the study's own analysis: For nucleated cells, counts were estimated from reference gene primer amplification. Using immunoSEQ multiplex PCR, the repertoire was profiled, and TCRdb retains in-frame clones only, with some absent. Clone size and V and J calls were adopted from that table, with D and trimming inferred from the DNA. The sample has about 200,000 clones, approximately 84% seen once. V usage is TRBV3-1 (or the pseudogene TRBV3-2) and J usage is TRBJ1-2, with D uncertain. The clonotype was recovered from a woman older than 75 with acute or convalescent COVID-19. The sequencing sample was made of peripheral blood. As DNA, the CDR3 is TGTGCCAGCAGCCAAGCGGGAGAGGGCTACACCTTC. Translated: CASSQAGEGYTF.